A single T cell receptor (beta chain) is shown here with its context. Its antigen is still unknown. The entry originates in a study of T cell repertoires in cytomegalovirus infection. The wider study: Public TCR beta signature analysis indicated the presence of both CMV infection and matching HLA type.

Whole-study findings and limits: Ex vivo responses were dominated by HLA-C-restricted CMV-specific TCR beta clonotypes.

The CDR3 spans 13 residues. V was clipped by 8 bases and J by 1 base, with 11 bases between them. CDR1 is SGHTA and CDR2 is FQGNSA in the germline V gene. TCRdb called the reads again in MiXCR, with one record for every CDR3 protein. The sample carries roughly 100,000 distinct CDR3 sequences, under 50% recorded once. The V and J genes are TRBV7-2 and TRBJ1-1; D uncertain. This receptor was obtained from a human donor in good health (CMV status not recorded). Some clones in this sample may be carry-over from other donors' samples. Here the sequenced sample was CD8+ T cells from cultured PBMCs, taken from culture after CMV antigen stimulation. DNA for the CDR3: TGTGCCAGCGGGAGAGAAGAGAACACTGAAGCTTTCTTT. This encodes CASGREENTEAFF.